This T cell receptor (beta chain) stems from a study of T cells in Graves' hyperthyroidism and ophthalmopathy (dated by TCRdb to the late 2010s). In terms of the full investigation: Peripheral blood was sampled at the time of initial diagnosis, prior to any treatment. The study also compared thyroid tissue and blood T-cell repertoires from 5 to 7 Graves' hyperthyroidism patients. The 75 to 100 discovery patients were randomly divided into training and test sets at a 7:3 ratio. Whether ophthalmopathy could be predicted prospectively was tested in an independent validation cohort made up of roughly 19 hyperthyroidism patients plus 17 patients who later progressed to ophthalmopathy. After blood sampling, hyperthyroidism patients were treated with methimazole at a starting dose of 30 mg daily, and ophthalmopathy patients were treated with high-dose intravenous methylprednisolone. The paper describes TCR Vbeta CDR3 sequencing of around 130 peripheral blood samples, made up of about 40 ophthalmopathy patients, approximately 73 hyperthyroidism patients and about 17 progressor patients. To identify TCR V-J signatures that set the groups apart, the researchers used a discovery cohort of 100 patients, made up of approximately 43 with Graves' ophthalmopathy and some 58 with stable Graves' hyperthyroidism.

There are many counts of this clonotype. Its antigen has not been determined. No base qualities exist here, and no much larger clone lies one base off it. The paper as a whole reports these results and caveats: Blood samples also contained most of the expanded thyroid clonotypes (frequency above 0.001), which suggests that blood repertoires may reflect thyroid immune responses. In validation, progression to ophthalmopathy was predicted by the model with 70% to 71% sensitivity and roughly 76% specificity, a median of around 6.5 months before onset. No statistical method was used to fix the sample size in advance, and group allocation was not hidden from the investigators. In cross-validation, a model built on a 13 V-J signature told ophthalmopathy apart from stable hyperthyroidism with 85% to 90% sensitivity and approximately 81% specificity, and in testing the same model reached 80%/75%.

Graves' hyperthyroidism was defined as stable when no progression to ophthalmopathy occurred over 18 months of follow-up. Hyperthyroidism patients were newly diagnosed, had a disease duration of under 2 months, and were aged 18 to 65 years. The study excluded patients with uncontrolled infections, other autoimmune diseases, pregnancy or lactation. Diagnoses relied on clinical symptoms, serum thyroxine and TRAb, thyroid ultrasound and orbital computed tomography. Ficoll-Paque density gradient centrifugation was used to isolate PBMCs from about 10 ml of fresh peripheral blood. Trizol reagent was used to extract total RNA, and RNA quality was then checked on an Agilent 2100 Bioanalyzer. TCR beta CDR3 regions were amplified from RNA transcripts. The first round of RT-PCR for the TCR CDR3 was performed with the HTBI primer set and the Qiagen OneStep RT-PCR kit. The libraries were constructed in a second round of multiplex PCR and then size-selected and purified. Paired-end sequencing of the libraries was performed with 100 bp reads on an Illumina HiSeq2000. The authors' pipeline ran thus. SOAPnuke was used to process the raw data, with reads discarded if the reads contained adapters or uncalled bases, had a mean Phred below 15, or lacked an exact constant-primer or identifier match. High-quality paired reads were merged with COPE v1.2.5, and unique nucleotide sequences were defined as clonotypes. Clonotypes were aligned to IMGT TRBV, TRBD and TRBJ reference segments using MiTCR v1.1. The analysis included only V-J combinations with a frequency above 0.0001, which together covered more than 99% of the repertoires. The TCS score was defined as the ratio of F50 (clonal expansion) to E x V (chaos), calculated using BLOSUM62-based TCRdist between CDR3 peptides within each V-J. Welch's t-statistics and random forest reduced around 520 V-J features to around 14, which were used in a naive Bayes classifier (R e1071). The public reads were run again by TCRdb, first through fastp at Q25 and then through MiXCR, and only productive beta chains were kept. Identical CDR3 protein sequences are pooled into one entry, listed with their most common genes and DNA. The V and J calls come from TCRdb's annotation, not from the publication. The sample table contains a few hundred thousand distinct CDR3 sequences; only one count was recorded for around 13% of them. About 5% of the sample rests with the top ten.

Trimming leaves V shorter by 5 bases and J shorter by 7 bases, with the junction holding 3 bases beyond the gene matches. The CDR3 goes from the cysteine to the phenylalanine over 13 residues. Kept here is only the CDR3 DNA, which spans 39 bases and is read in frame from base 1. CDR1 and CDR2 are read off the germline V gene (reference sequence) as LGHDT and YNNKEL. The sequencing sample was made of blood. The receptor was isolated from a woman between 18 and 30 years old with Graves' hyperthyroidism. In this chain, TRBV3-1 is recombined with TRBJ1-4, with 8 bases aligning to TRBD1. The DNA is TGTGCCAGCAGCGGACAGGGCGGTGAAAAACTGTTTTTT. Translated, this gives CASSGQGGEKLFF.